This T cell receptor (beta chain) originates from a study of cytomegalovirus exposure and HLA in healthy donors. Looking at the study overall: Across more than 350 genotyped donors, around 80% landed in the Caucasian-associated ancestry cluster. Study-wide results and caveats: Later analysis suggested links between common viral pathogens and several top significant clusters. Specific recognition of CMV antigens was confirmed in vitro for a few chains (all CMV-associated).

Notes on this clone: Its specificity is unknown.

The CDR3 contains 13 residues. V lost 6 bases and J lost 7; bases outside the gene matches: 3. Germline values: CDR1 MNHEY, CDR2 SVGAGI. The PCR employed 60 Vbeta primers together with 13 Jbeta primers. Libraries were prepared by immunoSEQ multiplex PCR; TCRdb keeps only in-frame clonotypes and omits some of them. This table holds around 130,000 clones, roughly 80% found once. Donors had nominal health at sampling but likely had unrecorded immune exposures. The V call is TRBV6-5, the J call TRBJ1-5; 10 positions match TRBD1. This TCR was sampled from a female donor in good health and CMV-seronegative. The sample comprised PBMCs. Here the CDR3 DNA reads TGTGCCAGCAGACGGGACAGGGGACAGCCCCAGCATTTT. This sequence encodes CASRRDRGQPQHF.